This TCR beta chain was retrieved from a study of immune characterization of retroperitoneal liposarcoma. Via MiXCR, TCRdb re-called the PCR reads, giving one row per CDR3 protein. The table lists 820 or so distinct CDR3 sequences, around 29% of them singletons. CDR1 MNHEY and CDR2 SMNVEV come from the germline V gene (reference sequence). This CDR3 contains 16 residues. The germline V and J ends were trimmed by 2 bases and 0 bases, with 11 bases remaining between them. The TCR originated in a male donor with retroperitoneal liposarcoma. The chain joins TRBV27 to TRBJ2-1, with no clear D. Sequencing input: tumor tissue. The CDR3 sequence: CASSLEPASSYNEQFF. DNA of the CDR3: TGTGCCAGCAGTTTAGAGCCAGCTAGCTCCTACAATGAGCAGTTCTTC.